The present T cell receptor beta chain was sequenced within a study of shared T cell receptors in the human thymus. Clones were read by immunoSEQ multiplex PCR, and TCRdb kept only the in-frame ones, dropping some. Here the sample spans around 68,000 clones, around 96% being singletons. The CDR3 covers 12 residues. Germline V lookup: CDR1 LNHDA, CDR2 SQIVND (reference sequence). V lost 5 bases and J 7 bases, leaving 9 bases between the germline ends. V usage is TRBV19 and J usage is TRBJ2-4; tentatively, D is TRBD1 or TRBD2 (5 bases each). The clonotype originates from a human donor. Specimen: thymocytes. CDR3 amino acids: CASSPGTNIQYF. For the CDR3, the DNA is TGTGCCAGTAGTCCCGGGACGAACATTCAGTACTTC.